This T cell receptor beta chain was sequenced in a study of blood T cells in healthy people across ages. A remark on this clonotype: Its matching antigen is unknown.

Next came a second PCR, run for roughly 6 to 11 cycles, which used a sample-barcoded 5' primer along with a J-beta primer mix. TCRdb recomputed calls from the 5' RACE reads with MiXCR, one row per CDR3 protein. The profile shows some 790,000 distinct CDR3 sequences, roughly 26% of them singletons. V was trimmed by 2 bases and J by 3 bases, leaving 19 bases between them. This CDR3 has 18 amino acids. Per the germline V gene, CDR1 is SGHTA and CDR2 is FQGNSA. Study conclusions and caveats: The CMV status of each donor remained undetermined, and this could have confounded shifts in expanded clonotypes.

This sequence joins TRBV7-2 and TRBJ2-2; possibly TRBD1 or TRBD2 for D (5 bases each). Sequenced material: blood. This receptor was taken from a woman aged 80 or older in good health. CDR3 nucleotide sequence: TGTGCCAGCAGCTTAATGCGTGGGGGACGGGGCTACACCGGGGAGCTGTTTTTT. This gives the protein CASSLMRGGRGYTGELFF.